Following are 2 T cell receptor beta chains from one sample sequenced in a study of blood T cell repertoires in COVID-19. Repertoires were generated with immunoSEQ multiplex PCR, while TCRdb's copy carries only in-frame clones and drops some. Counted here are 200,000 to 300,000 clones, 84% occurring once; the ten biggest clones make up under 4.5%. Material: peripheral blood. Source of these receptors: a man over 45 with acute or convalescent COVID-19.

The chain is built from TRBV9 and TRBJ2-3; 10 nucleotides line up with TRBD2. V shed 0 bases and J 2 bases; nucleotides not matched to a gene: 3. The germline V gene encodes CDR1 SGDLS and CDR2 YYNGEE. CDR3 length equals 16 residues. CDR3 in DNA: TGTGCCAGCAGCGTAGGGACTAGCGGAGACACAGATACGCAGTATTTT. Protein product: CASSVGTSGDTDTQYF.

This clone was picked up one time. This chain joins TRBV5-1 and TRBJ2-2, with TRBD2 identical over 8 bases. The CDR3 loop spans 16 amino acids. After removal of 4 bases from V and 4 bases from J, the junction contained 9 bases not matched to a gene. CDR1 and CDR2 (germline): SGHRS, YFSETQ. In DNA, the CDR3 is TGCGCCAGCAGCCCCGAAAGCGGGAGAATCACCGGGGAGCTGTTTTTT. Translation gives CASSPESGRITGELFF.